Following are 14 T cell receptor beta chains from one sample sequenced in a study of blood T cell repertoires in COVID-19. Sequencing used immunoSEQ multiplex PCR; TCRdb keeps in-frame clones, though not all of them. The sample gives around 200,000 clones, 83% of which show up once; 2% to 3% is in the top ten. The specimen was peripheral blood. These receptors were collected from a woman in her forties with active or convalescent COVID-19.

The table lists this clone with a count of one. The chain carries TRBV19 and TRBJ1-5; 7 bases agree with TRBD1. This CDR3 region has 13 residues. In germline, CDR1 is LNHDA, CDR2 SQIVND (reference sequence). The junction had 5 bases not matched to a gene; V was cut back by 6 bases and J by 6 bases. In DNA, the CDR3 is TGTGCCAGTAGAGACAGGGAGGTTCAGCCCCAGCATTTT. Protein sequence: CASRDREVQPQHF.

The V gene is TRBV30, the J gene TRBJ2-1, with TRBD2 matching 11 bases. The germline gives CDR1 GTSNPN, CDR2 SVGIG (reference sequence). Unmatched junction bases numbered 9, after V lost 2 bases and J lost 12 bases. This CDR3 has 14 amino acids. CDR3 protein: CAWSRLAGSRGQFF. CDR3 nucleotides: TGTGCCTGGAGTAGACTAGCGGGGTCCCGGGGGCAGTTCTTC.

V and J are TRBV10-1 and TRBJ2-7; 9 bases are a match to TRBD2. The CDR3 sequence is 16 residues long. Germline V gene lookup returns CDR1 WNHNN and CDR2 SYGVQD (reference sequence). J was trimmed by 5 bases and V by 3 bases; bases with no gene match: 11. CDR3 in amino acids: CASSEAGGLGLDEQYF. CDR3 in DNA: TGCGCCAGCAGTGAAGCGGGAGGACTAGGTCTTGACGAGCAGTACTTC.

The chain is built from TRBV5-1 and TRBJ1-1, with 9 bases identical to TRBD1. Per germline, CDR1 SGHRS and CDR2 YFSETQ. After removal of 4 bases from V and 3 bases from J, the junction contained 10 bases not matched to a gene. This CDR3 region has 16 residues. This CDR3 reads CASSPMTGGLDTEAFF. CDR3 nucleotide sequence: TGCGCCAGCAGCCCTATGACAGGGGGACTGGACACTGAAGCTTTCTTT.

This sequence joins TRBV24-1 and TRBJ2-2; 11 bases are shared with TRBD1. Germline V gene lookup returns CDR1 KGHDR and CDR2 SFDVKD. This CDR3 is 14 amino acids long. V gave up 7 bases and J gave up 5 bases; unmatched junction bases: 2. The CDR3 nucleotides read TGTGCCACCAGAGGACAGGGGGCGACCGGGGAGCTGTTTTTT. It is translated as CATRGQGATGELFF.

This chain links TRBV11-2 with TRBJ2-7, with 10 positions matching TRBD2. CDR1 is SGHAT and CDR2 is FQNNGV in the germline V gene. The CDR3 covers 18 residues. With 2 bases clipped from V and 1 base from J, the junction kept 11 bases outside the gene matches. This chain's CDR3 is CASSLKQSSGGASYEQYF. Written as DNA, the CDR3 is TGTGCCAGCAGCTTAAAGCAGTCTAGCGGGGGTGCATCCTACGAGCAGTACTTC.

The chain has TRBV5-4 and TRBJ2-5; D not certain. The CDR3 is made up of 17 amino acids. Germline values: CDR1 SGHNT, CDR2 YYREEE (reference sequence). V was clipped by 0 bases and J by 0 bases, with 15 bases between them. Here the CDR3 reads CASSLASRRLDQETQYF. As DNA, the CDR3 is TGTGCCAGCAGCTTGGCTTCAAGGAGATTGGACCAAGAGACCCAGTACTTC.

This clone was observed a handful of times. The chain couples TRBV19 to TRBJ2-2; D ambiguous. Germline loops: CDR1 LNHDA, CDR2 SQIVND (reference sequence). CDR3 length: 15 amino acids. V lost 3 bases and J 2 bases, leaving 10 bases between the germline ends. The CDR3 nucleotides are TGTGCCAGTAGTATGGGCGAAGCCAACACCGGGGAGCTGTTTTTT. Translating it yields CASSMGEANTGELFF.

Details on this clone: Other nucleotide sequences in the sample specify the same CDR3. CDR3 bases: TGTGCCAGCAGCTTCACAGGGGGCGAAGGCTACACCTTC. Protein sequence: CASSFTGGEGYTF. The rearrangement uses TRBV5-5 and TRBJ1-2; 9 bases fit TRBD1. Germline values: CDR1 SGHKS, CDR2 YYEKEE (reference sequence). The CDR3 sequence is 13 residues long. The J segment lost 8 bases and the V segment lost 2 bases, leaving 4 bases of the junction unmatched.

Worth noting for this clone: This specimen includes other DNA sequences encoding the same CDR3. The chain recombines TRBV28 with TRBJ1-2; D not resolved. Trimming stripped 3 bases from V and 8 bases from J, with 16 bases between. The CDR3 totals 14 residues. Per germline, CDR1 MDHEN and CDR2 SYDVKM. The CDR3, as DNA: TGTGCCAGCAGTTTCCGTGGCGGGGAGGGAGGCTACACCTTC. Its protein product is CASSFRGGEGGYTF.

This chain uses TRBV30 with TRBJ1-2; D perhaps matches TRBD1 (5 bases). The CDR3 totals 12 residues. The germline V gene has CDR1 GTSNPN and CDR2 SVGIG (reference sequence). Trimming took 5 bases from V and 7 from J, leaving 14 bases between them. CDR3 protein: CAWGPGGTGYTF. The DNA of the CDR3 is TGTGCCTGGGGCCCCGGGGGGACTGGCTACACCTTC. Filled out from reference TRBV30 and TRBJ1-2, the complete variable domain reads SQTIHQWPATLVQPVGSPLSLECTVEGTSNPNLYWYRQAAGRGLQLLFYSVGIGQISSEVPQNLSASRPQDRQFILSSKKLLLSDSGFYLCAWGPGGTGYTFGSGTRLTVV.

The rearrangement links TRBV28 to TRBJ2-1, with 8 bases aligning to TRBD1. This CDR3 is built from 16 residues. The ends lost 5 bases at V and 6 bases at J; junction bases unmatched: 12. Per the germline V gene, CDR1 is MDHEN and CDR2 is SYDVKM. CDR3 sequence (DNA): TGTGCCAGCAGTCCGTTCGGACAGGGCATAGCCAATGAGCAGTTCTTC. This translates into CASSPFGQGIANEQFF.

The CDR3 protein is CASRFNSGIEAFF. The CDR3 nucleotides read TGTGCCAGCAGATTCAATTCCGGGATTGAAGCTTTCTTT. V is TRBV12-3 or TRBV12-4 and J is TRBJ1-1; no clear D. The CDR3 is 13 residues long. V was cut by 6 bases and J by 7 bases, with 15 bases left in between.

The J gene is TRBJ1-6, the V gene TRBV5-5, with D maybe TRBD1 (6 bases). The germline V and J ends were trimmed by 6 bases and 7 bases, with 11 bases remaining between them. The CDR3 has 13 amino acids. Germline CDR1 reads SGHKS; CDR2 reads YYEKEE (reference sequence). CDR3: CASTPDRNSPLHF. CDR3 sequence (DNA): TGTGCCAGCACCCCCGACAGGAATTCACCCCTCCACTTT.